This is a list of T cell receptor beta chains from one sample in a study of B cell selection in AIRE deficiency. The protocol was immunoSEQ multiplex PCR, while the TCRdb copy is restricted to in-frame clones and leaves out a portion. The table lists fewer than 30,000 clones, around 97% of them singletons, with 0.2% to 0.25% in the top ten. Sequencing input: conventional CD4+ T cells sorted from PBMCs. The receptor set was obtained from a human donor with AIRE deficiency. Each CDR3 is given with its conserved first and last residue. The D gene is left open where the match is weak. Only some rows state a clone size, as once, few, many or a class for expanded clones.

clone size: once; V gene: TRBV5-6; J gene: TRBJ1-4; D gene: -; CDR3 DNA: TGTGCCAGCAGCTTGGCGGACAGATCTAATGAAAAACTGTTTTTT; CDR3 protein: CASSLADRSNEKLFF
clone size: -; V gene: TRBV11-3; J gene: TRBJ2-1; D gene: TRBD2; CDR3 DNA: TGTGCCAGCAGCTTAGTGGCTAGCGGGTACAATGAGCAGTTCTTC; CDR3 protein: CASSLVASGYNEQFF
clone size: -; V gene: TRBV19; J gene: TRBJ1-1; D gene: -; CDR3 DNA: TGTGCCAGTAGAGTATCCGGGACAACAAACACTGAAGCTTTCTTT; CDR3 protein: CASRVSGTTNTEAFF
clone size: once; V gene: TRBV5-6; J gene: TRBJ1-1; D gene: -; CDR3 DNA: TGTGCCAGCAGCTTGTGGGGCCAGGTGGGATCCATGAACACTGAAGCTTTCTTT; CDR3 protein: CASSLWGQVGSMNTEAFF
clone size: -; V gene: TRBV7-6; J gene: TRBJ2-2; D gene: -; CDR3 DNA: TGTGCCAGCAGCTCTTCTTCTTACACCGGGGAGCTGTTTTTT; CDR3 protein: CASSSSSYTGELFF
clone size: -; V gene: TRBV5-1; J gene: TRBJ2-3; D gene: -; CDR3 DNA: TGCGCCAGCAGCTTGGCCCCTACTTTGGGCACAGATACGCAGTATTTT; CDR3 protein: CASSLAPTLGTDTQYF
clone size: -; V gene: TRBV28; J gene: TRBJ1-5; D gene: -; CDR3 DNA: TGTGCCAGCAGTTTCCTGGGGCGAGAGACTAATCAGCCCCAGCATTTT; CDR3 protein: CASSFLGRETNQPQHF
clone size: -; V gene: TRBV10-3; J gene: TRBJ2-7; D gene: TRBD2; CDR3 DNA: TGTGCCATCAGCACTAGCGGGACCCTTAAGGCGAGCGAGCAGTACTTC; CDR3 protein: CAISTSGTLKASEQYF
clone size: -; V gene: TRBV29-1; J gene: TRBJ2-1; D gene: -; CDR3 DNA: TGCAGCGTTGAGAGCAGGGGTAAAAATGAGCAGTTCTTC; CDR3 protein: CSVESRGKNEQFF
clone size: -; V gene: TRBV7-3; J gene: TRBJ2-3; D gene: -; CDR3 DNA: TGTGCCAGCAGCTTAGGGGCGGGGGCTCCCCTAACAGATACGCAGTATTTT; CDR3 protein: CASSLGAGAPLTDTQYF
clone size: -; V gene: TRBV25-1; J gene: TRBJ1-2; D gene: -; CDR3 DNA: TGTGCCAGCAGGGAAACAGGGCGTAGCTATGGCTACACCTTC; CDR3 protein: CASRETGRSYGYTF
clone size: -; V gene: TRBV19; J gene: TRBJ1-4; D gene: TRBD1; CDR3 DNA: TGTGCCAGTAGTATCAGGGGGCGGGAAAAACTGTTTTTT; CDR3 protein: CASSIRGREKLFF
clone size: -; V gene: TRBV20-1; J gene: TRBJ1-1; D gene: -; CDR3 DNA: TGCAGTGCTAGCCGTCGAGAAGCTTTCTTT; CDR3 protein: CSASRREAFF
clone size: -; V gene: TRBV7-3; J gene: TRBJ2-5; D gene: -; CDR3 DNA: TGTGCCAGCAGCCCCCGACCCCAGGAGACCCAGTACTTC; CDR3 protein: CASSPRPQETQYF
clone size: -; V gene: TRBV5-1; J gene: TRBJ2-1; D gene: -; CDR3 DNA: TGCGCCAGCAGCTTGGAGCCTGCAACGAATGAGCAGTTCTTC; CDR3 protein: CASSLEPATNEQFF
clone size: -; V gene: TRBV6-1; J gene: TRBJ2-1; D gene: -; CDR3 DNA: TGTGCCAGCAGTGCCAAGAACAGCATTCTATACCCCAATGAGCAGTTCTTC; CDR3 protein: CASSAKNSILYPNEQFF
clone size: once; V gene: TRBV6-5; J gene: TRBJ1-5; D gene: TRBD1; CDR3 DNA: TGTGCCAGCAGTTCCGGGACAGGGTCTAAGGGTCAGCCCCAGCATTTT; CDR3 protein: CASSSGTGSKGQPQHF
clone size: -; V gene: TRBV7-9; J gene: TRBJ2-1; D gene: TRBD2; CDR3 DNA: TGTGCCAGCAGCTTAGACCTACTAGCGGGAGTGTACAATGAGCAGTTCTTC; CDR3 protein: CASSLDLLAGVYNEQFF
clone size: once; V gene: TRBV7-2; J gene: TRBJ2-2; D gene: TRBD2; CDR3 DNA: TGTGCCAGCAGCCGGCATCTAGCGGGTATCACCGGGGAGCTGTTTTTT; CDR3 protein: CASSRHLAGITGELFF
clone size: -; V gene: TRBV2; J gene: TRBJ2-3; D gene: -; CDR3 DNA: TGTGCCAGCCGAGCGGGTACGCAGTATTTT; CDR3 protein: CASRAGTQYF
clone size: -; V gene: TRBV20-1; J gene: TRBJ2-3; D gene: -; CDR3 DNA: TGCAGTGCTACCACAGATACGCAGTATTTT; CDR3 protein: CSATTDTQYF
clone size: -; V gene: TRBV28; J gene: TRBJ2-5; D gene: -; CDR3 DNA: TGTGCCAGCAGTTTTCTCCTCGTGGGTGACCAGTACTTC; CDR3 protein: CASSFLLVGDQYF
clone size: -; V gene: TRBV4-3; J gene: TRBJ2-3; D gene: -; CDR3 DNA: TGCGCCAGCAGCCAAGATTTTAGCGGAGGCACAGATACGCAGTATTTT; CDR3 protein: CASSQDFSGGTDTQYF
clone size: -; V gene: TRBV21-1; J gene: TRBJ1-1; D gene: -; CDR3 DNA: TGTGCCAGCAGCAATTCGGAAAGGGCGCGCAACCCTCCTGAAGCTTTCTTT; CDR3 protein: CASSNSERARNPPEAFF
clone size: -; V gene: TRBV19; J gene: TRBJ2-7; D gene: TRBD1; CDR3 DNA: TGTGCCAGTAGTCTCCAAGGACAGGCCTACGAGCAGTACTTC; CDR3 protein: CASSLQGQAYEQYF
clone size: -; V gene: TRBV29-1; J gene: TRBJ1-2; D gene: TRBD1; CDR3 DNA: TGCAGCGTTGTGGGCCGGGACAGGGATGGCTACACCTTC; CDR3 protein: CSVVGRDRDGYTF
clone size: once; V gene: TRBV19; J gene: TRBJ2-1; D gene: TRBD2; CDR3 DNA: TGTGCCAGTAGTATAACCCTTCTAGCGGGAAGCAATGAGCAGTTCTTC; CDR3 protein: CASSITLLAGSNEQFF
clone size: -; V gene: TRBV5-6; J gene: TRBJ2-5; D gene: TRBD2; CDR3 DNA: TGTGCCAGCAGCTGGGAGGGTCTCCAAGAGACCCAGTACTTC; CDR3 protein: CASSWEGLQETQYF
clone size: -; V gene: TRBV28; J gene: TRBJ2-3; D gene: TRBD1; CDR3 DNA: TGTGCCAGCAGCCCCGGGACAGGGAAAGTGTTCACAGATACGCAGTATTTT; CDR3 protein: CASSPGTGKVFTDTQYF
clone size: -; V gene: TRBV4-3; J gene: TRBJ2-7; D gene: TRBD2; CDR3 DNA: TGCGCCACCATTTGGGGACTAGCGACCTACGAGCAGTACTTC; CDR3 protein: CATIWGLATYEQYF
clone size: -; V gene: TRBV7-3; J gene: TRBJ2-1; D gene: TRBD2; CDR3 DNA: TGTGCCAGCAGCTCCGGGACTACCCCCTACAATGAGCAGTTCTTC; CDR3 protein: CASSSGTTPYNEQFF
clone size: -; V gene: TRBV28; J gene: TRBJ2-7; D gene: TRBD2; CDR3 DNA: TGTGCCAGCAGTCCCTTAGGGACTAGAAGGGAGCAGTACTTC; CDR3 protein: CASSPLGTRREQYF
clone size: -; V gene: TRBV7-6; J gene: TRBJ2-1; D gene: TRBD2; CDR3 DNA: TGTGCCAGCAGTAGCGGGGGTTCCTACAATGAGCAGTTCTTC; CDR3 protein: CASSSGGSYNEQFF
clone size: -; V gene: TRBV6-1; J gene: TRBJ1-3; D gene: -; CDR3 DNA: TGTGCCAGCAGTATGTCTGGAAACACCATATATTTT; CDR3 protein: CASSMSGNTIYF
clone size: -; V gene: TRBV19; J gene: TRBJ2-7; D gene: TRBD2; CDR3 DNA: TGTGCCAGTAGTAGAGGACTAGCGGGGATCCCCTACGAGCAGTACTTC; CDR3 protein: CASSRGLAGIPYEQYF
clone size: -; V gene: TRBV11-2; J gene: TRBJ1-1; D gene: -; CDR3 DNA: TGTGCCAGCAGCTTTGGTGTTTCCACTGAAGCTTTCTTT; CDR3 protein: CASSFGVSTEAFF